This T cell receptor beta chain was captured by sequencing in a study of cytomegalovirus exposure and HLA in healthy donors. The germline CDR1 and CDR2 sequences are SGHVS and FQNEAQ. There are 14 residues in the CDR3. The germline V and J ends were trimmed by 2 bases and 8 bases, with 12 bases remaining between them. Study-level results: As immune exposure information, only CMV serostatus was available. A prior analysis recorded that most TCR beta V segments were productive about 87% or about 30% of the time.

PCR employed 60 Vbeta and 13 Jbeta primers. Clones were read by immunoSEQ multiplex PCR, and TCRdb kept only the in-frame ones, dropping some. The table lists approximately 150,000 clones, nearly 90% of them singletons. As regards this clone: Antigen specificity is unknown.

The chain recombines TRBV7-8 with TRBJ1-4; TRBD1 might be the D (6 bases). Sequencing input: PBMCs. This sequence originates from a woman aged 40 to 50 in good health and CMV-seronegative. This chain's CDR3 is CASSLMAGDEKLFF. For the CDR3, the DNA is TGTGCCAGCAGCTTAATGGCAGGGGACGAAAAACTGTTTTTT.